A single sample is the source of the 5 T cell receptor beta chains below, sequenced in a study of blood T cell repertoires in COVID-19. Some clones are missing from TCRdb's copy, which holds only in-frame ones; the method was immunoSEQ multiplex PCR. The table records about 240,000 clones, around four fifths of them present only once. Sample: peripheral blood. These receptor sequences come from a woman aged 55-75 years with active or convalescent COVID-19.

The CDR3 sequence: CASSQDFAGGASSPLHF. The CDR3 region has the DNA TGCGCCAGCAGCCAAGATTTTGCGGGGGGCGCTAGTTCACCCCTCCACTTT. This chain uses TRBV4-3 with TRBJ1-6; tentatively, D is TRBD1 (6 bases). CDR1 and CDR2 (germline): LGHNA, YSLEER. The V gene lost 0 bases and the J gene lost 9 bases, with 18 bases spanning the gap. The CDR3 is made up of 17 amino acids.

V is TRBV29-1 and J is TRBJ2-7; D perhaps matches TRBD2 (6 bases). The CDR3 spans 13 residues. Germline CDR1 reads SQVTM; CDR2 reads ANQGSEA. Trimming shortened V by 4 bases and J by 7 bases, and 17 bases separated the two germline ends. CDR3 region: CSVVVGAGSEQYF. CDR3 DNA sequence: TGCAGCGTTGTCGTAGGGGCGGGGTCGGAGCAGTACTTC.

The J gene is TRBJ2-7, the V gene TRBV7-2; 8 bases match TRBD2. The germline V gene encodes CDR1 SGHTA and CDR2 FQGNSA. V dropped 5 bases and J dropped 3; count of bases not matched to a gene: 9. This CDR3 region has 15 residues. The CDR3 DNA sequence: TGTGCCAGCAGCCCCCGCCCGGGGGGGATCTACGAGCAGTACTTC. It encodes CASSPRPGGIYEQYF.

The chain recombines TRBV4-1 with TRBJ1-2, with TRBD1 identical over 8 bases. The CDR3 loop spans 15 amino acids. CDR1 and CDR2 from the germline V gene are MGHRA and YSYEKL. Trimming at V came to 3 bases and at J to 5 bases, leaving 8 bases not matched to a gene. The CDR3 DNA follows: TGCGCCAGCAGCCAGTTAGGACAGGGCCCATATGGCTACACCTTC. It codes for CASSQLGQGPYGYTF.

Worth noting for this clone: The sample carries other DNA sequences with the same CDR3. This rearrangement joins TRBV7-9 to TRBJ2-7; D unclear. The CDR3 sequence is 12 residues long. The V gene lost 6 bases and the J gene lost 0 bases, with 6 bases spanning the gap. Per germline, CDR1 SEHNR and CDR2 FQNEAQ (reference sequence). CDR3 in amino acids: CASSLSSYEQYF. The CDR3 DNA is TGTGCCAGCAGTCTTAGCTCCTACGAGCAGTACTTC.